Shown below are 17 T cell receptor beta chains from a single sample sequenced in a study of shared clonotypes between healthy human individuals. Produced via immunoSEQ multiplex PCR; TCRdb's table is partial and in-frame only. The profile shows about 450,000 clones, roughly 85% of them singletons. Sequenced material: PBMCs. These receptors all stem from a woman between 40 and 55 years old in good health. Some clones in this sample may be carry-over from other donors' samples.

A word on this clone: Other DNA variants within this sample encode the same CDR3. V is TRBV5-4 and J is TRBJ2-5; D is perhaps TRBD2 (5 bases). CDR1 SGHNT and CDR2 YYREEE come from the germline V gene (reference sequence). The CDR3 spans 14 residues. V lost 3 bases and J 1 base, leaving 10 bases between the germline ends. The CDR3 spells CASSSRDSQETQYF. CDR3 DNA sequence: TGTGCCAGCAGCTCCCGGGATAGCCAAGAGACCCAGTACTTC.

The CDR3 is CASSLAGNPYEQYF. The CDR3 DNA is TGTGCCAGCAGCTTAGCGGGGAACCCCTACGAGCAGTACTTC. This chain links TRBV7-9 with TRBJ2-7; D not resolved. V lost 0 bases and J 2 bases, leaving 8 bases between the germline ends. Germline values: CDR1 SEHNR, CDR2 FQNEAQ (reference sequence). There are 14 residues in the CDR3.

This clone appeared once. The genes are TRBV12-5 and TRBJ2-5; weak D call: TRBD2 (5 bases). The J call may not be correct, given that the DNA end is closer to TRBJ2-7. CDR3 size: 15 residues. Germline CDR1 and CDR2: LGHNT and FRNRAP. CDR3 region: CASGFPPSPIYEQYF. The CDR3 region has the DNA TGTGCTAGTGGTTTCCCCCCTAGCCCCATCTACGAGCAGTACTTC.

The rearrangement links TRBV4-3 to TRBJ2-7, with 10 positions matching TRBD1. Germline V lookup: CDR1 LGHNA, CDR2 YSLEER. This CDR3 comprises 16 residues. J was trimmed by 2 bases and V by 0 bases; bases with no gene match: 4. The CDR3 coding sequence is TGCGCCAGCAGCCAAGATCAAGGACAGGGGGCCTACGAGCAGTACTTC. This sequence encodes CASSQDQGQGAYEQYF.

This clone has more than one count but fewer than ten. The chain uses TRBV6-6 and TRBJ2-1; D is possibly TRBD1 or TRBD2 (6 bases each). The CDR3 runs to 12 residues. V was trimmed by 2 bases and J by 14 bases, leaving 13 bases between them. Germline V gives CDR1 MNHNY, CDR2 SVGAGI (reference sequence). The CDR3 loop reads CASSYDRSGEFF. CDR3 nucleotide sequence: TGTGCCAGCAGTTACGACAGGTCGGGGGAGTTCTTC.

This chain uses TRBV18 with TRBJ2-7, with 9 positions matching TRBD1. CDR3 length: 14 residues. CDR1 is KGHSH, CDR2 LQKENI, per germline. Unmatched junction bases numbered 3, after V lost 1 base and J lost 5 bases. CDR3 sequence: CASSPLGTGNEQYF. CDR3 coding DNA: TGTGCCAGCTCACCACTTGGGACAGGGAACGAGCAGTACTTC.

V gene TRBV19 combines with J gene TRBJ2-7; TRBD1 is a possible D gene (6 bases). This CDR3 is 13 amino acids long. V lost 1 base to trimming and J lost 5 bases, with 9 bases between them. The germline gives CDR1 LNHDA, CDR2 SQIVND (reference sequence). As DNA, the CDR3 is TGTGCCAGTAGTATAGGACAGGCGGACGAGCAGTACTTC. Residues: CASSIGQADEQYF. The variable domain in full, with the rest retrieved from reference TRBV19 and TRBJ2-7, is DGGITQSPKYLFRKEGQNVTLSCEQNLNHDAMYWYRQDPGQGLRLIYYSQIVNDFQKGDIAEGYSVSREKKESFPLTVTSAQKNPTAFYLCASSIGQADEQYFGPGTRLTVT.

J is TRBJ2-3 and V is TRBV18; D may be TRBD1 (6 bases). Germline V lookup: CDR1 KGHSH, CDR2 LQKENI. This CDR3 region has 14 residues. Between the trimmed V and J ends, which lost 3 bases and 2 bases, there was a span of 9 bases. The CDR3 DNA is TGTGCCAGCTCACCGGACAGAAACACAGATACGCAGTATTTT. As protein: CASSPDRNTDTQYF.

Comment on this clone: The junction departs from the called germline gene at one end, perhaps through a read error. V gene TRBV5-1 combines with J gene TRBJ2-2, with D uncertain. The CDR3 runs to 15 residues. Looked up from germline, CDR1 is SGHRS and CDR2 is YFSETQ. The CDR3 sequence: CASNLDGYETGELFF. The CDR3 nucleotides read TGCGCCAGCAACTTGGATGGGTACGAAACCGGGGAGCTGTTTTTT. The whole variable domain, filled in from reference TRBV5-1 and TRBJ2-2, reads KAGVTQTPRYLIKTRGQQVTLSCSPISGHRSVSWYQQTPGQGLQFLFEYFSETQRNKGNFPGRFSGRQFSNSRSEMNVSTLELGDSALYLCASNLDGYETGELFFGEGSRLTVL.

The V call is TRBV29-1, the J call TRBJ2-1; the match to TRBD2 covers 7 bases. CDR1 and CDR2 (germline): SQVTM, ANQGSEA. The junction had 5 bases not matched to a gene; V was cut back by 4 bases and J by 2 bases. The CDR3 sequence is 14 residues long. This CDR3 reads CSVGGSLPYNEQFF. CDR3 DNA: TGCAGCGTTGGCGGGAGTTTACCCTACAATGAGCAGTTCTTC.

As DNA, the CDR3 is TGCAGCGTTGAAGATCCCACCCCCTCCTACAATGAGCAGTTCTTC. Residues: CSVEDPTPSYNEQFF. This sequence joins TRBV29-1 and TRBJ2-1, with D unclear. Germline V gene lookup returns CDR1 SQVTM and CDR2 ANQGSEA. Trimming took 0 bases from V and 0 from J, leaving 9 bases between them. The CDR3 is made up of 15 amino acids.

The gene calls are TRBV9 and TRBJ1-2, with 8 bases fitting TRBD1. Germline trimming cut 9 bases from V and 2 bases from J; bases unmatched to any gene: 12. CDR1 SGDLS and CDR2 YYNGEE come from the germline V gene. The CDR3 is made up of 15 amino acids. The CDR3 coding sequence is TGTGCCACCACGCAGGGGGCTATCGGAAACTATGGCTACACCTTC. As protein: CATTQGAIGNYGYTF.

The gene calls are TRBV28 and TRBJ2-4; 7 positions agree with TRBD1. The CDR3 is 13 residues long. V lost 10 bases to trimming and J lost 7 bases; unmatched junction nucleotides: 10. Germline V CDR1 and CDR2: MDHEN, SYDVKM. CDR3 nucleotides: TGTGCCACCACGACAGGGTCGGTCAACATTCAGTACTTC. Translating it yields CATTTGSVNIQYF.

This clone appeared a few times. CDR3 coding DNA: TGTGCCAGCAGTTTGCCACACACAACATATGGCTACACCTTC. Protein: CASSLPHTTYGYTF. The rearrangement joins TRBV28 to TRBJ1-2; D is undetermined. Germline V lookup: CDR1 MDHEN, CDR2 SYDVKM. There are 14 residues in the CDR3. Trimming pared 3 bases from V and 5 bases from J, leaving 13 bases between.

The chain couples TRBV28 to TRBJ1-1; D uncertain. V lost 1 base and J lost 7, with 7 bases in between. The CDR3 covers 12 residues. Germline values: CDR1 MDHEN, CDR2 SYDVKM. CDR3 amino acids: CASSLYGIEAFF. In nucleotides, the CDR3 is TGTGCCAGCAGTTTATACGGGATTGAAGCTTTCTTT.

CDR3 residues: CASTRHPEKAGTFYEQYF. CDR3 coding DNA: TGTGCCAGCACCCGCCACCCAGAAAAGGCGGGAACGTTCTACGAGCAGTACTTC. V and J are TRBV2 and TRBJ2-7; weak D call: TRBD2 (6 bases). CDR1 and CDR2 (germline): SNHLY, FYNNEI. This CDR3 has 18 residues. With 7 bases removed from V and 3 bases from J, the gap between germline ends came to 28 bases.

Turning to this clone: This may stem from a read error, because a much larger clone lies one nucleotide away. The V gene is TRBV6-4, the J gene TRBJ2-2, with 14 bases identical to TRBD2. Germline CDR1 is MRHNA and CDR2 is SNTAGT. The CDR3 runs to 16 residues. The junction had 4 bases not matched to a gene; V was cut back by 3 bases and J by 7 bases. DNA of the CDR3: TGTGCCAGCAGTGAGGGGACTAGCGGGGGTCTCGGGGAGCTGTTTTTT. Translation: CASSEGTSGGLGELFF.